This TCR beta chain was recovered during a study of blood T cell repertoires in COVID-19. As for the study in general: T cells, B-cell-depleted T cells, or PBMCs provided the cDNA or gDNA that served as material.

This CDR3 is 13 amino acids long. The V gene lost 2 bases and the J gene lost 8 bases, with 12 bases spanning the gap. CDR1 GTSNPN and CDR2 SVGIG come from the germline V gene (reference sequence). This clone was seen a handful of times. Per the original methods: Reference gene primer amplification yielded estimated nucleated cell counts. The assay was immunoSEQ multiplex PCR, and TCRdb's table has in-frame clones only and misses some. V and J calls and clone size are given by that table; D and trimming were obtained from the DNA. The sample includes about 50,000 clones, roughly 88% of them seen just once.

This chain links TRBV30 with TRBJ1-4; TRBD1 might be the D (5 bases). This receptor was obtained from an older woman with acute or convalescent COVID-19. Sequencing was performed on peripheral blood. The CDR3 DNA reads TGTGCCTGGAGTCCAAGGGGCAAGGAAAAACTGTTTTTT. Translated: CAWSPRGKEKLFF.